Listed below are T cell receptor beta chains from one sample, sequenced in a study of blood T cells in healthy people across ages. TCRdb re-called the 5' RACE reads with MiXCR, one entry per CDR3 protein. The sample lists 600,000 to 1,000,000 distinct CDR3 sequences; about 62% were seen once. Sequencing used blood. The receptor set was obtained from a man aged 30-40 years in good health. Both conserved end residues are part of each CDR3. A D gene is named only where the DNA matches it firmly. Clone size is not always given. Where it is, it says once, few, many or a class for expanded clones.

CDR3: CASSRGRGITYEQYF
DNA: TGTGCCAGCAGTCGCGGACGGGGCATAACCTACGAGCAGTACTTC
V: TRBV13
D: .
length: 15
size: .
J: TRBJ2-7

CDR3: CSARVPSSGSRYNEQFF
DNA: TGCAGTGCTAGAGTACCTTCTAGCGGGAGCAGGTACAATGAGCAGTTCTTC
V: TRBV20-1
D: TRBD2
length: 17
size: .
J: TRBJ2-1

CDR3: CAWSAGTENSPLHF
DNA: TGTGCCTGGAGTGCCGGGACAGAGAATTCACCCCTCCACTTT
V: TRBV30
D: TRBD1
length: 14
size: .
J: TRBJ1-6

CDR3: CSARAGTANYSYTF
DNA: TGCAGTGCTAGAGCGGGGACGGCTAACTATAGCTACACCTTC
V: TRBV20-1
D: .
length: 14
size: .
J: TRBJ1-2

CDR3: CSARAGGLADTQYF
DNA: TGCAGTGCTAGGGCGGGAGGACTAGCGGATACGCAGTATTTT
V: TRBV20-1
D: TRBD2
length: 14
size: .
J: TRBJ2-3

CDR3: CSVDLTQSNYGYTF
DNA: TGCAGCGTTGATCTAACGCAGAGTAACTATGGCTACACCTTC
V: TRBV29-1
D: .
length: 14
size: few
J: TRBJ1-2

CDR3: CSVENFDSYEQYF
DNA: TGCAGCGTTGAAAATTTTGACAGCTATGAGCAGTACTTC
V: TRBV29-1
D: .
length: 13
size: .
J: TRBJ2-7

CDR3: CASSDGGMRYEQYF
DNA: TGTGCCAGCAGTGATGGGGGAATGCGGTACGAGCAGTACTTC
V: TRBV6-1
D: .
length: 14
size: once
J: TRBJ2-7

CDR3: CASSSTGDFSYEQYF
DNA: TGTGCCAGCAGCTCTACAGGGGATTTCTCCTACGAGCAGTACTTC
V: TRBV7-6
D: TRBD1
length: 15
size: .
J: TRBJ2-7

CDR3: CASSLSQGNYEQYF
DNA: TGTGCCAGCAGCTTGTCGCAGGGAAATTACGAGCAGTACTTC
V: TRBV7-2
D: .
length: 14
size: few
J: TRBJ2-7

CDR3: CASSFAAGYGYTF
DNA: TGTGCCAGCAGTTTTGCGGCGGGCTATGGCTACACCTTC
V: TRBV27
D: .
length: 13
size: few
J: TRBJ1-2

CDR3: CASSAGQGTFEEKLFF
DNA: TGTGCCAGCAGCGCCGGACAGGGCACGTTCGAGGAAAAACTGTTTTTT
V: TRBV7-2
D: TRBD1
length: 16
size: .
J: TRBJ1-4

CDR3: CASTGGVIPGYTF
DNA: TGTGCCAGCACCGGAGGGGTTATCCCTGGCTACACCTTC
V: TRBV6-2/TRBV6-3
D: .
length: 13
size: .
J: TRBJ1-2

CDR3: CASTKGTGLAKNIQYF
DNA: TGTGCCAGCACCAAAGGGACAGGACTAGCCAAAAACATTCAGTACTTC
V: TRBV6-6
D: TRBD1
length: 16
size: many
J: TRBJ2-4

CDR3: CASSLSTGGFSYEQYF
DNA: TGCGCCAGCAGCTTGTCGACGGGAGGATTTTCCTACGAGCAGTACTTC
V: TRBV5-1
D: TRBD2
length: 16
size: .
J: TRBJ2-7

CDR3: CASSEDRVDGYTF
DNA: TGCGCCAGCAGCGAGGACAGGGTTGATGGCTACACCTTC
V: TRBV5-1
D: TRBD1
length: 13
size: few
J: TRBJ1-2

CDR3: CASSQEAGTLANEQYF
DNA: TGCGCCAGCAGCCAAGAGGCGGGAACTCTCGCGAATGAGCAGTACTTC
V: TRBV4-3
D: .
length: 16
size: .
J: TRBJ2-5

CDR3: CASGFDRVFPREQFF
DNA: TGTGCTAGTGGTTTTGACAGGGTTTTCCCCAGGGAGCAGTTCTTC
V: TRBV12-5
D: TRBD1
length: 15
size: .
J: TRBJ2-1

CDR3: CASSLNSGPETQYF
DNA: TGTGCCAGCAGCCTTAATAGCGGGCCAGAGACCCAGTACTTC
V: TRBV7-2
D: TRBD2
length: 14
size: .
J: TRBJ2-5

CDR3: CASSGQGTSLNEQFF
DNA: TGTGCCAGCAGCGGACAGGGGACTAGCCTCAATGAGCAGTTCTTC
V: TRBV7-2
D: .
length: 15
size: .
J: TRBJ2-1

CDR3: CASSLPGVETQYF
DNA: TGTGCCAGCAGCTTGCCAGGAGTAGAGACCCAGTACTTC
V: TRBV7-9
D: .
length: 13
size: few
J: TRBJ2-5

CDR3: CSVESASSGSGTDTQYF
DNA: TGCAGCGTTGAAAGCGCGTCTAGCGGGAGTGGTACAGATACGCAGTATTTT
V: TRBV29-1
D: TRBD2
length: 17
size: .
J: TRBJ2-3